In its sample, the clone carrying this T cell receptor beta chain was seen many times. The data are from a study of T cells in Graves' hyperthyroidism and ophthalmopathy. Regions amplified from RNA transcripts were the TCR beta CDR3 regions. A first-round RT-PCR of the TCR CDR3 used the HTBI primer set. TCRdb recomputed calls from the multiplex PCR reads with MiXCR, one row per CDR3 protein. The table includes 340,000 or so distinct CDR3 sequences, 15% to 20% detected once. CDR1 and CDR2 (germline): SGHAT, FQNNGV. This CDR3 region has 15 residues. Germline trimming cut 5 bases from V and 6 bases from J; bases unmatched to any gene: 9.

The clonotype was recovered from a woman aged 50 to 65 with Graves' hyperthyroidism. The material sequenced was blood. The V gene is TRBV11-2, the J gene TRBJ2-2; TRBD2 matches 7 bases. CDR3: CASSPLSGGAGELFF. DNA for the CDR3: TGTGCCAGCAGCCCACTTTCGGGGGGAGCCGGGGAGCTGTTTTTT. Complete variable domain (other parts from reference TRBV11-2 and TRBJ2-2): EAGVAQSPRYKIIEKRQSVAFWCNPISGHATLYWYQQILGQGPKLLIQFQNNGVVDDSQLPKDRFSAERLKGVDSTLKIQPAKLEDSAVYLCASSPLSGGAGELFFGEGSRLTVL.